One and the same sample provided the 27 T cell receptor beta chains below, sequenced in a study of CD8+ T cells in alopecia areata. Noted treatment: oral pan-JAK inhibitor, 5-10 mg twice daily. Reverse transcription of extracted RNA yielded cDNA, which provided the sequencing template. Clones were read by immunoSEQ multiplex PCR, and TCRdb kept only the in-frame ones, dropping some. The sample lists 110,000 or so clones; 58% were seen once. The sequenced sample was CD8+ T cells sorted from blood, obtained at week 4, from a patient treated with tofacitinib. These receptors were taken from a human donor with alopecia areata.

The chain links TRBV15 to TRBJ2-3, with D maybe TRBD1 (6 bases). The CDR3 is 12 amino acids. From germline, CDR1 is LNHNV and CDR2 YYDKDF (reference sequence). V was clipped by 10 bases and J by 1 base, with 9 bases between them. The CDR3 sequence: CAIRTGTDTQYF. CDR3 in DNA: TGTGCCATCCGGACAGGCACAGATACGCAGTATTTT.

The chain combines TRBV28 with TRBJ2-3; 9 nucleotides align to TRBD2. This CDR3 is built from 15 residues. V trimming: 3 bases; J trimming: 4 bases; junction bases outside the gene matches: 5. Per the germline V gene, CDR1 is MDHEN and CDR2 is SYDVKM. As DNA, the CDR3 is TGTGCCAGCAGTTTTCCTAGCGGGGACCCAGATACGCAGTATTTT. It yields the protein CASSFPSGDPDTQYF.

The V gene is TRBV29-1, the J gene TRBJ2-1; D might be TRBD2 (6 bases). Trimming shortened V by 5 bases and J by 9 bases, and 11 bases separated the two germline ends. From germline, CDR1 is SQVTM and CDR2 ANQGSEA. The CDR3 has 11 residues. CDR3: CSVHVGGEQFF. DNA for the CDR3: TGCAGCGTTCACGTCGGGGGTGAGCAGTTCTTC.

The chain couples TRBV29-1 to TRBJ2-7; a weak D match, TRBD1 (5 bases). Germline assignment: CDR1 SQVTM and CDR2 ANQGSEA. The CDR3 length is 12 residues. Deletions cut 3 bases from V and 1 base from J, with 7 bases between. As DNA, the CDR3 is TGCAGCGTTGAGAACAGGTCCTACGAGCAGTACTTC. Encoded protein: CSVENRSYEQYF.

This clone turned up a few times. CDR3 nucleotides: TGTGCCAGCAGCTTTCGCTACACTGAAGCTTTCTTT. It yields the protein CASSFRYTEAFF. V gene TRBV7-2 combines with J gene TRBJ1-1; D not resolved. Per the germline V gene, CDR1 is SGHTA and CDR2 is FQGNSA. This CDR3 has 12 amino acids. Deletions cut 3 bases from V and 3 bases from J, with 5 bases between.

V and J are TRBV29-1 and TRBJ2-1; D is possibly TRBD1 (6 bases). The germline CDR1 and CDR2 sequences are SQVTM and ANQGSEA. Trimming removed 2 bases at V and 2 bases at J, with 16 bases between. The CDR3 extends over 16 amino acids. CDR3 sequence: CSVESQGMSPYNEQFF. CDR3 sequence (DNA): TGCAGCGTTGAATCCCAGGGGATGAGCCCCTACAATGAGCAGTTCTTC.

The V call is TRBV29-1, the J call TRBJ2-7, with 9 bases identical to TRBD1. Trimming cost V 0 bases and J 0 bases; bases outside gene matches: 3. The CDR3 sequence is 15 residues long. Germline CDR1 reads SQVTM; CDR2 reads ANQGSEA. The CDR3 region is CSVEEGQGSSYEQYF. The CDR3 DNA follows: TGCAGCGTTGAAGAAGGACAGGGGAGCTCCTACGAGCAGTACTTC.

Relative to its sample, this clone is medium-sized. The chain uses TRBV6-1 and TRBJ2-1; 9 nucleotides match TRBD2. This CDR3 has 17 amino acids. With 1 base clipped from V and 4 bases from J, the junction kept 8 bases outside the gene matches. Germline V gives CDR1 MNHNS, CDR2 SASEGT. CDR3 sequence reads: CASSEEAYSGGYNEQFF. CDR3 nucleotides: TGTGCCAGCAGTGAAGAGGCTTACAGCGGGGGGTACAATGAGCAGTTCTTC.

The chain employs TRBV5-1 and TRBJ1-2, with 8 bases fitting TRBD1. The CDR3 has 16 amino acids. Per germline, CDR1 SGHRS and CDR2 YFSETQ. V lost 4 bases to trimming and J lost 1 base; unmatched junction nucleotides: 9. This CDR3 is CASSLGQEGFNYGYTF. The DNA for the CDR3 is TGCGCCAGCAGCCTGGGACAGGAAGGGTTTAACTATGGCTACACCTTC.

This clone was recorded a few times. CDR3 sequence (DNA): TGTGCCAGCAGCTTGGGTTTTACAGTCGGCCAAGAGACCCAGTACTTC. Encoded protein: CASSLGFTVGQETQYF. The rearrangement uses TRBV7-9 and TRBJ2-5, with no clear D. Trimming shortened V by 3 bases and J by 1 base, and 15 bases separated the two germline ends. This CDR3 region has 16 residues. Germline CDR1 SEHNR, CDR2 FQNEAQ (reference sequence).

The CDR3 nucleotides read TGTGCCTGGAAGGGACTCTATGGCTACACCTTC. Translated, it gives CAWKGLYGYTF. The chain carries TRBV30 and TRBJ1-2; maybe TRBD1 (5 bases). Between the trimmed V and J ends, which lost 4 bases and 4 bases, there was a span of 7 bases. Per germline, CDR1 GTSNPN and CDR2 SVGIG (reference sequence). The CDR3 totals 11 residues.

V usage is TRBV23-1 and J usage is TRBJ2-5; the match to TRBD2 covers 14 bases. TRBV23-1 is an open reading frame, and its role is uncertain. V was pared by 7 bases and J by 5 bases, with 6 bases of the junction left unmatched. The CDR3 has 15 amino acids. The CDR3 protein is CASTTTSGGAETQYF. CDR3 in DNA: TGCGCCAGCACCACGACTAGCGGGGGGGCGGAGACCCAGTACTTC.

This clone was picked up a small number of times. CDR3 protein: CSVGPNSSGYTF. The CDR3 coding sequence is TGCAGCGTTGGACCAAATTCGTCGGGCTACACCTTC. V gene TRBV29-1 combines with J gene TRBJ1-2; no reliable D call. V was trimmed by 4 bases and J by 8 bases, leaving 14 bases between them. The CDR3 spans 12 residues. Germline V gene lookup returns CDR1 SQVTM and CDR2 ANQGSEA.

J is TRBJ1-3 and V is TRBV7-9, with D possibly being TRBD1 (5 bases). The CDR3 spans 14 residues. Trimming took off 5 bases at V and 0 bases at J, with 8 bases between the two ends. CDR1 is SEHNR and CDR2 is FQNEAQ in the germline V gene (reference sequence). The CDR3 reads CASSPGSSGNTIYF. CDR3 nucleotides: TGTGCCAGCAGCCCAGGGAGCTCTGGAAACACCATATATTTT.

This sequence joins TRBV2 and TRBJ1-1; a weak D match, TRBD1 (5 bases). Trimming removed 4 bases at V and 4 bases at J, with 19 bases between. Germline CDR1 is SNHLY and CDR2 is FYNNEI. The CDR3 is 16 amino acids. This CDR3 reads CASSVRPQGGSTEAFF. The CDR3 nucleotides are TGTGCCAGCAGTGTCCGGCCCCAGGGAGGGAGCACTGAAGCTTTCTTT. The variable domain in full, completed from reference TRBV2 and TRBJ1-1, reads EPEVTQTPSHQVTQMGQEVILRCVPISNHLYFYWYRQILGQKVEFLVSFYNNEISEKSEIFDDQFSVERPDGSNFTLKIRSTKLEDSAMYFCASSVRPQGGSTEAFFGQGTRLTVV.

The chain employs TRBV29-1 and TRBJ1-2; no reliable D call. Germline CDR1 reads SQVTM; CDR2 reads ANQGSEA. Trimming stripped 4 bases from V and 7 bases from J, with 4 bases between. This CDR3 is built from 9 residues. The CDR3 here is CSVGGGYTF. As DNA, the CDR3 is TGCAGCGTTGGGGGTGGCTACACCTTC.

This clone has a handful of counts. The chain links TRBV29-1 to TRBJ2-7, with 9 nucleotides matching TRBD1. V lost 7 bases, J lost 1 base, and 8 bases stayed unmatched. The V gene's germline CDR1 is SQVTM and CDR2 ANQGSEA. The CDR3 extends over 14 amino acids. The DNA of the CDR3 is TGCAGCGGGACACAGGGGGCTTTTTCCTACGAGCAGTACTTC. Its protein product is CSGTQGAFSYEQYF.

A few counts support this clone. The chain recombines TRBV29-1 with TRBJ1-4; 10 bases match TRBD1. Germline V gives CDR1 SQVTM, CDR2 ANQGSEA. After removal of 5 bases from V and 8 bases from J, the junction contained 5 bases not matched to a gene. The CDR3 contains 13 residues. This CDR3 reads CSVLPGQGEKLFF. The CDR3 region has the DNA TGCAGCGTTCTCCCGGGACAGGGGGAAAAACTGTTTTTT. Full variable domain (outside the CDR3, taken from reference TRBV29-1 and TRBJ1-4): SAVISQKPSRDICQRGTSLTIQCQVDSQVTMMFWYRQQPGQSLTLIATANQGSEATYESGFVIDKFPISRPNLTFSTLTVSNMSPEDSSIYLCSVLPGQGEKLFFGSGTQLSVL.

This chain connects TRBV27 to TRBJ1-1, with a weak D call TRBD1 (5 bases). The CDR3 runs to 14 residues. Trimming removed 5 bases at V and 1 base at J, with 11 bases between. Germline CDR1 is MNHEY and CDR2 is SMNVEV (reference sequence). The CDR3, as DNA: TGTGCCAGCAGTCAGGGACGGGGGAACACTGAAGCTTTCTTT. Protein sequence: CASSQGRGNTEAFF.

Comment on this clone: The junction shows a germline mismatch at one end, possibly a read error. V usage is TRBV7-2 and J usage is TRBJ2-1, with TRBD2 as a possible D gene (7 bases). CDR1 SGHTA and CDR2 FQGNSA come from the germline V gene. The CDR3 is 11 amino acids. This CDR3 reads CASSLVQGRVF. As DNA, the CDR3 is TGTGCCAGCAGCTTGGTCCAGGGGAGGGTCTTC.

This chain uses TRBV27 with TRBJ1-1; 7 positions agree with TRBD1. This CDR3 is 15 amino acids long. The V and J ends lost 0 bases and 0 bases, in that order; junction bases with no gene match: 1. Germline V gene sequence: CDR1 MNHEY, CDR2 SMNVEV (reference sequence). The CDR3 DNA follows: TGTGCCAGCAGTTTATCGCAGGGGGTGAACACTGAAGCTTTCTTT. Protein sequence: CASSLSQGVNTEAFF.

The DNA of the CDR3 is TGTGCCAGCAGCCCCTCATTTGCGGGGGCCTACGAGCAGTACTTC. Translating gives CASSPSFAGAYEQYF. The chain carries TRBV27 and TRBJ2-7; TRBD2 agrees at 7 bases. V lost 6 bases to trimming and J lost 2 bases; unmatched junction nucleotides: 10. Germline CDR1 is MNHEY and CDR2 is SMNVEV (reference sequence). There are 15 residues in the CDR3.

Only a few counts were recorded for this clone. The V and J genes are TRBV6-5 and TRBJ1-6; maybe TRBD1 (6 bases). Germline V lookup: CDR1 MNHEY, CDR2 SVGAGI. This CDR3 contains 16 residues. V shed 0 bases and J shed 0 bases, with 6 bases lying between them. This CDR3 reads CASSYSRGSYNSPLHF. The DNA of the CDR3 is TGTGCCAGCAGTTACTCCAGGGGCTCCTATAATTCACCCCTCCACTTT.

V is TRBV28 and J is TRBJ2-5; 8 positions agree with TRBD1. J was trimmed by 5 bases and V by 6 bases; bases with no gene match: 14. The CDR3 length is 16 residues. From germline, CDR1 is MDHEN and CDR2 SYDVKM. Here the CDR3 DNA reads TGTGCCAGCAGATATAGTCTGACAGGGGTTGGGGAGACCCAGTACTTC. Its protein is CASRYSLTGVGETQYF.

This clone was picked up one time. The chain links TRBV27 to TRBJ2-3, with a weak D call TRBD1 (6 bases). Trimming pared 0 bases from V and 0 bases from J, leaving 13 bases between. CDR3 length: 17 residues. Germline V gene sequence: CDR1 MNHEY, CDR2 SMNVEV (reference sequence). CDR3 bases: TGTGCCAGCAGTTTATCGAACCCACAGGGTAGCACAGATACGCAGTATTTT. Its protein is CASSLSNPQGSTDTQYF.

The table lists this clone with a count of one. The chain's CDR3 is CAITFLSYGYTF. The DNA of the CDR3 is TGCGCCATCACCTTTCTCTCCTATGGCTACACCTTC. The chain carries TRBV23-1 and TRBJ1-2, with D hard to call. TRBV23-1 is flagged as an ORF with uncertain function. Deletions cut 10 bases from V and 4 bases from J, with 13 bases between. The CDR3 consists of 12 residues.

This chain connects TRBV30 to TRBJ2-3, with 11 nucleotides matching TRBD2. The J segment lost 2 bases and the V segment lost 4 bases, leaving 5 bases of the junction unmatched. Germline loops: CDR1 GTSNPN, CDR2 SVGIG (reference sequence). This CDR3 region has 15 residues. The CDR3 region is CAWNLAGGNTDTQYF. The DNA of the CDR3 is TGTGCCTGGAATCTAGCGGGGGGCAACACAGATACGCAGTATTTT. The full variable domain, completed using reference TRBV30 and TRBJ2-3, is SQTIHQWPATLVQPVGSPLSLECTVEGTSNPNLYWYRQAAGRGLQLLFYSVGIGQISSEVPQNLSASRPQDRQFILSSKKLLLSDSGFYLCAWNLAGGNTDTQYFGPGTRLTVL.